This entry lists 11 T cell receptor beta chains sequenced from one sample in a study of PD-1 blockade in classical Hodgkin lymphoma (dated by TCRdb to 2020 to 2021). The library relied on the immunoSEQ multiplex PCR assay. TCRdb carries this immuneACCESS record with in-frame sequences only. Its versions omit some clonotypes, under half of them owing to an unresolved V gene in the studies checked, with the rest unexplained. For this sample the table gives more than 40,000 clones, of which 88% were detected only once. Jointly, the top ten make up about 8.9% of the sample. The meaning of the sample's time point label: cycle 1 day 1 (C1D1), immediately before nivolumab initiation. Relapse after autologous stem cell transplantation had occurred in all trial patients, and cohorts A, B and C were distinguished by prior brentuximab vedotin exposure. The sample consisted of peripheral blood mononuclear cells (PBMCs), taken at baseline. The receptors originated from a human donor with classical Hodgkin lymphoma.

Here the CDR3 DNA reads TGCGCCAGCGGACGGGACATTCAATACGAGCAGTACTTC. It codes for CASGRDIQYEQYF. This chain joins TRBV5-1 and TRBJ2-7, with D perhaps TRBD1 (6 bases). The CDR3 is made up of 13 amino acids. V lost 7 bases and J 4 bases, leaving 15 bases between the germline ends. In germline, CDR1 is SGHRS, CDR2 YFSETQ.

This rearrangement joins TRBV6-5 to TRBJ1-2; D uncertain. The CDR3 extends over 16 amino acids. V lost 0 bases and J lost 3, with 14 bases in between. Germline assignment: CDR1 MNHEY and CDR2 SVGAGI. CDR3 in amino acids: CASSYSVITWDYGYTF. The CDR3 nucleotides read TGTGCCAGCAGTTACTCGGTCATCACATGGGACTATGGCTACACCTTC.

The chain links TRBV9 to TRBJ2-2; 11 nucleotides align to TRBD2. Losses at the gene ends were 5 bases for V and 2 bases for J; bases not matched to a gene: 2. Germline lookup yields CDR1 SGDLS and CDR2 YYNGEE. This CDR3 contains 15 residues. This CDR3 reads CASSGTSGNTGELFF. CDR3 DNA: TGTGCCAGCAGTGGGACTAGCGGAAACACCGGGGAGCTGTTTTTT.

This chain connects TRBV6-1 to TRBJ2-7; 12 positions agree with TRBD1. The germline V gene encodes CDR1 MNHNS and CDR2 SASEGT. This CDR3 is built from 18 residues. The ends lost 3 bases at V and 0 bases at J; junction bases unmatched: 9. The CDR3, as DNA: TGTGCCAGCAGTGAGAGGGACAGGGGGCCCAGAGCCTCCTACGAGCAGTACTTC. Amino acid sequence: CASSERDRGPRASYEQYF.

The chain is built from TRBV5-4 and TRBJ2-1, with 7 positions matching TRBD2. The CDR3 extends over 14 amino acids. Unmatched junction bases numbered 2, after V lost 2 bases and J lost 3 bases. CDR1 is SGHNT and CDR2 is YYREEE in the germline V gene (reference sequence). The DNA of the CDR3 is TGTGCCAGCAGCTTAGCGGGGCTCTACAATGAGCAGTTCTTC. Translation gives CASSLAGLYNEQFF.

Only one count was recorded for this clone. This chain links TRBV7-9 with TRBJ2-1, with 7 bases fitting TRBD2. The V gene end was trimmed by 5 bases and the J gene end by 3 bases; junction bases not matched to a gene: 16. The CDR3 loop spans 18 amino acids. Per the germline V gene, CDR1 is SEHNR and CDR2 is FQNEAQ (reference sequence). The CDR3 DNA reads as TGTGCCAGCAGCAAAATTTTAGCGGGCCGACCGTACTACAATGAGCAGTTCTTC. Protein sequence: CASSKILAGRPYYNEQFF.

The chain has TRBV4-2 and TRBJ1-2, with D possibly being TRBD1 (5 bases). CDR3 length: 15 residues. From germline, CDR1 is LGHNA and CDR2 YNFKEQ. V lost 0 bases to trimming and J lost 3 bases, with 11 bases between them. CDR3 DNA: TGTGCCAGCAGCCAAGATCGGGGCAGGGACTATGGCTACACCTTC. Amino acids: CASSQDRGRDYGYTF.

In this sample, this clone turned up once. The chain carries TRBV5-1 and TRBJ2-1; TRBD1 matches at 7 bases. The CDR3 sequence is 20 residues long. V dropped 0 bases and J dropped 0; count of bases not matched to a gene: 15. Germline V gene sequence: CDR1 SGHRS, CDR2 YFSETQ. The CDR3 bases are TGCGCCAGCAGCTTGGTCCCGGGACAGTCGGTGGTTCGCTCCTACAATGAGCAGTTCTTC. This encodes CASSLVPGQSVVRSYNEQFF. Full variable domain (missing parts from reference TRBV5-1 and TRBJ2-1): KAGVTQTPRYLIKTRGQQVTLSCSPISGHRSVSWYQQTPGQGLQFLFEYFSETQRNKGNFPGRFSGRQFSNSRSEMNVSTLELGDSALYLCASSLVPGQSVVRSYNEQFFGPGTRLTVL.

The CDR3 loop is CASSPKGPGYGYTF. CDR3 nucleotides: TGTGCCAGCAGCCCGAAGGGGCCGGGCTATGGCTACACCTTC. The rearrangement uses TRBV7-9 and TRBJ1-2; D is perhaps TRBD1 (5 bases). This CDR3 is built from 14 residues. Trimming took off 5 bases at V and 4 bases at J, with 14 bases between the two ends. Germline V lookup: CDR1 SEHNR, CDR2 FQNEAQ (reference sequence). Looking up the rest from reference TRBV7-9 and TRBJ1-2 gives the full variable domain: DTGVSQNPRHKITKRGQNVTFRCDPISEHNRLYWYRQTLGQGPEFLTYFQNEAQLEKSRLLSDRFSAERPKGSFSTLEIQRTEQGDSAMYLCASSPKGPGYGYTFGSGTRLTVV.

V and J are TRBV18 and TRBJ1-1, with TRBD1 identical over 7 bases. The CDR3 length is 18 residues. Germline V gene data show CDR1 as KGHSH and CDR2 as LQKENI. The junction had 14 bases not matched to a gene; V was cut back by 0 bases and J by 4 bases. CDR3 DNA: TGTGCCAGCTCACCACCGGTGATCAGGGGGGCCCGGGGCACTGAAGCTTTCTTT. The encoded protein is CASSPPVIRGARGTEAFF. Looking up the rest from reference TRBV18 and TRBJ1-1 gives the full variable domain: NAGVMQNPRHLVRRRGQEARLRCSPMKGHSHVYWYRQLPEEGLKFMVYLQKENIIDESGMPKERFSAEFPKEGPSILRIQQVVRGDSAAYFCASSPPVIRGARGTEAFFGQGTRLTVV.

V and J are TRBV27 and TRBJ2-1; D remains ambiguous. CDR1 is MNHEY, CDR2 SMNVEV, per germline (reference sequence). Trimming removed 4 bases at V and 6 bases at J, with 16 bases between. This CDR3 spans 15 amino acids. The CDR3 sequence is CASSSLWDLGNEQFF. CDR3 DNA sequence: TGTGCCAGCAGTTCCCTTTGGGATTTGGGCAATGAGCAGTTCTTC.